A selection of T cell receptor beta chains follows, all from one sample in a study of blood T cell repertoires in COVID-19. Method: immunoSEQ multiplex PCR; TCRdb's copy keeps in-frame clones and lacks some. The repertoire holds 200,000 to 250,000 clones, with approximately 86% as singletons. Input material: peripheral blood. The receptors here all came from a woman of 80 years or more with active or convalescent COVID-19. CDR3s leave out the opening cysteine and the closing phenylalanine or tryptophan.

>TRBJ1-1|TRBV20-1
SASPRDEAF
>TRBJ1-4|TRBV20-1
SASLRLTNEKLF
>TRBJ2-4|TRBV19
ASSITIVRLAKNIQY
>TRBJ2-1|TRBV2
ASSVSGAGTYNEQF
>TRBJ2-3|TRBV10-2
ASIGLASTDTQY
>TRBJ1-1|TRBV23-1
ASSQSGVERQGASGTEAF
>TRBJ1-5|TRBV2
ASSGTGFQPQH
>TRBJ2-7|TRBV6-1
ASSASTGVGDRYEQY
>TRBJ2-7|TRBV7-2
ASNPARTVSYEQY
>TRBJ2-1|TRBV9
ASSVGAGVEQF
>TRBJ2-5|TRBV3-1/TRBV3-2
ASSQVPSGETQY
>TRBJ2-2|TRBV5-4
ASSRGGAVTGELF
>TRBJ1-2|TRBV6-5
ASSYTGQVYT
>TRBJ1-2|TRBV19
ASSRVGARDYGYT
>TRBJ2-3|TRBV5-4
ASSLFTRQGARDTQY
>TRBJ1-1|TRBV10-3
AINTLGGGNTEAF
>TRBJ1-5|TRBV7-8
ASSPDRRLSNQPQH
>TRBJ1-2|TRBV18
ASSLGGLNYGYT
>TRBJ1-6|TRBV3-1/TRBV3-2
ASSHDRQSSYNSPLH
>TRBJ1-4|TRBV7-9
ASSLAEVADEKLF
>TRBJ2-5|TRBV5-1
ASQGLAGSRETQY
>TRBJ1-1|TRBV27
ASSPGWEDTEAF
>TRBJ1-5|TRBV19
ASSSRYSNQPQH
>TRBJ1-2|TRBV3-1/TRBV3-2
ASSQDRVSGYT
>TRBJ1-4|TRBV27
ASAPRNRAGNEKLF
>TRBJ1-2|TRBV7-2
ASSSDVTGGYHYGYT
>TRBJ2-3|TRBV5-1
ASRTTGDTDTQY
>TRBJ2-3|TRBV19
ASSGDTDTQY